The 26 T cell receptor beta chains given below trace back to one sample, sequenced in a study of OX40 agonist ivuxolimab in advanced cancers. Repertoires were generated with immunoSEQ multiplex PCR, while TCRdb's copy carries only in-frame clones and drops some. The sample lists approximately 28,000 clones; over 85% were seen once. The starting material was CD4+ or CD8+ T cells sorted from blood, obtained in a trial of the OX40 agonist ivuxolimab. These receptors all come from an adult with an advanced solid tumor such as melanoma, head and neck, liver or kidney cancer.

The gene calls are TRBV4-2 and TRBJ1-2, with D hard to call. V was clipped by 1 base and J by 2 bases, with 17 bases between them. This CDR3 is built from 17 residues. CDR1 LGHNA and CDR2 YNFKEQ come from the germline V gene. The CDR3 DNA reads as TGTGCCAGCAGCCAAGTAGTAGAGGCGAGTGTAAACTATGGCTACACCTTC. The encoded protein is CASSQVVEASVNYGYTF.

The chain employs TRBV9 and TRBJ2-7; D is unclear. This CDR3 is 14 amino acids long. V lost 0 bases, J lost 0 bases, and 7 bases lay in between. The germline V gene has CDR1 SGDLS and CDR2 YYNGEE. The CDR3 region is CASSVDWSSYEQYF. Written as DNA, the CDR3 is TGTGCCAGCAGCGTAGATTGGAGCTCCTACGAGCAGTACTTC.

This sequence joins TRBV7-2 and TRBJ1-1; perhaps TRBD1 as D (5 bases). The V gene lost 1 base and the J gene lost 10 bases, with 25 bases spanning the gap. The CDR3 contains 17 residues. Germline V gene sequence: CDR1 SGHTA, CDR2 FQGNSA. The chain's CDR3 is CASSLVRGDSSLRAAFF. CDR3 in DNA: TGTGCCAGCAGCTTAGTAAGGGGAGACTCATCCTTAAGGGCAGCTTTCTTT.

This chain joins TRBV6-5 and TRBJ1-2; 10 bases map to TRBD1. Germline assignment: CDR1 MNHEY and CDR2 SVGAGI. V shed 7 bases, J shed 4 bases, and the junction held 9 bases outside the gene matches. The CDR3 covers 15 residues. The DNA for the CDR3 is TGTGCCAGCAACCGATTCGGGACAGGGGCCTATGGCTACACCTTC. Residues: CASNRFGTGAYGYTF.

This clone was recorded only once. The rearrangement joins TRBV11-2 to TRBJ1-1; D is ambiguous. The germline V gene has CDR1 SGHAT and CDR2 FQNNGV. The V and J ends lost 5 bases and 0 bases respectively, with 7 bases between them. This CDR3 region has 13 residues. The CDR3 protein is CASSHFLNTEAFF. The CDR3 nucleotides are TGTGCCAGCAGCCATTTCTTGAACACTGAAGCTTTCTTT.

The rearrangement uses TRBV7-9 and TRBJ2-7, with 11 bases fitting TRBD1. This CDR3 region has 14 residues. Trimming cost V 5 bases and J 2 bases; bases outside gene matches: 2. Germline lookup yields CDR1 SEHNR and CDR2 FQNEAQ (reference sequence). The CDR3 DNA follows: TGTGCCAGCAGCCCGGGACAGGGGGCCTACGAGCAGTACTTC. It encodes CASSPGQGAYEQYF.

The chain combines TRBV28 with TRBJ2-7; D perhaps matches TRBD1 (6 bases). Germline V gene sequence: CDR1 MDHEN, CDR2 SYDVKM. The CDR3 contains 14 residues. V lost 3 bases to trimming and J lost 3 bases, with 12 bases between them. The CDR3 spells CASSLGATFYEQYF. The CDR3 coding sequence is TGTGCCAGCAGTTTGGGGGCCACCTTCTACGAGCAGTACTTC.

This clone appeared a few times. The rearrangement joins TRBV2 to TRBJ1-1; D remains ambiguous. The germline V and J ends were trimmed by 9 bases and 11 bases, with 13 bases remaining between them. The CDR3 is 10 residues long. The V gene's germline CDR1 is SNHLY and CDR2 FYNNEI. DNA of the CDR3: TGTGCCAGTTTACTTTCGGCGGCTTTCTTT. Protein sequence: CASLLSAAFF.

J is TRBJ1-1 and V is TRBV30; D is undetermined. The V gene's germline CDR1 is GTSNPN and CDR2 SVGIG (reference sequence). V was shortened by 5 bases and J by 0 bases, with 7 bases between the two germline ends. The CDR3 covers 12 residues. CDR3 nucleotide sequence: TGTGCCTGGGGGAGGTTGAACACTGAAGCTTTCTTT. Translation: CAWGRLNTEAFF.

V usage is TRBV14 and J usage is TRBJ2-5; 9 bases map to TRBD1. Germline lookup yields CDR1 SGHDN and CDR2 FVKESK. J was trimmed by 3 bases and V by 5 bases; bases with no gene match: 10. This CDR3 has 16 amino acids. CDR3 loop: CASSFPAGTGKETQYF. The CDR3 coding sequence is TGTGCCAGCAGCTTCCCCGCCGGGACAGGGAAAGAGACCCAGTACTTC.

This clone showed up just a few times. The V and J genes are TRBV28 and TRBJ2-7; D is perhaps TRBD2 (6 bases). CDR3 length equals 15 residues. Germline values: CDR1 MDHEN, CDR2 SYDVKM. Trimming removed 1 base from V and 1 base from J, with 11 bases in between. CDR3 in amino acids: CASSLSAGHSYEQYF. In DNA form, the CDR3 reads TGTGCCAGCAGTTTATCGGCGGGGCATTCCTACGAGCAGTACTTC.

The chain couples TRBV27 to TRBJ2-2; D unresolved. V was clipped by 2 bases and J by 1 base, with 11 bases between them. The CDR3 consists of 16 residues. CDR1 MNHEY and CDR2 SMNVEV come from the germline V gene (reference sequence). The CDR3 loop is CASSLRAYLNTGELFF. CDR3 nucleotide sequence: TGTGCCAGCAGTTTAAGGGCCTACTTGAACACCGGGGAGCTGTTTTTT.

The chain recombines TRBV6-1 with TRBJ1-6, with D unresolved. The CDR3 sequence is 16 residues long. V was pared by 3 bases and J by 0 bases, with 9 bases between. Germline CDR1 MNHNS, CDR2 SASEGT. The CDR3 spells CASSDIVRSYNSPLHF. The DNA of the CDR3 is TGTGCCAGCAGTGATATAGTCCGCTCCTATAATTCACCCCTCCACTTT.

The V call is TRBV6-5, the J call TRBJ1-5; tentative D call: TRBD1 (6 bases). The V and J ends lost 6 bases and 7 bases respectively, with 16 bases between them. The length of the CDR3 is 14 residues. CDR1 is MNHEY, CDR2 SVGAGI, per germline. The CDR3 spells CASSAAGVGQPQHF. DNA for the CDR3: TGTGCCAGCAGCGCAGCAGGGGTCGGACAGCCCCAGCATTTT.

CDR3 DNA sequence: TGTGCCAGCAGCTTAGGGGCCGCCCGGACGGTGGTTAACTACGAGCAGTACTTC. Translated: CASSLGAARTVVNYEQYF. The chain employs TRBV7-2 and TRBJ2-7, with D unresolved. V shed 1 base and J shed 3 bases, with 22 bases lying between them. The CDR3 is 18 residues long. Germline CDR1 and CDR2: SGHTA and FQGNSA.

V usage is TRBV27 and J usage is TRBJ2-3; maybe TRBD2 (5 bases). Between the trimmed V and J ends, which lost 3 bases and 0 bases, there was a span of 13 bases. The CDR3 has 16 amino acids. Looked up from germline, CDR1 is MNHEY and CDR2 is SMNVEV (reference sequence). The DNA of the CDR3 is TGTGCCAGCAGTTTTCGGGGAGTCGCTAGCACAGATACGCAGTATTTT. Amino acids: CASSFRGVASTDTQYF.

In DNA form, the CDR3 reads TGTGCCGACTTAGGGGAGAGCACAGATACGCAGTATTTT. Its protein is CADLGESTDTQYF. The chain combines TRBV7-9 with TRBJ2-3, with D possibly called TRBD1 or TRBD2 (5 bases each). V was trimmed by 11 bases and J by 0 bases, leaving 12 bases between them. CDR3 length equals 13 residues. The V gene's germline CDR1 is SEHNR and CDR2 FQNEAQ (reference sequence).

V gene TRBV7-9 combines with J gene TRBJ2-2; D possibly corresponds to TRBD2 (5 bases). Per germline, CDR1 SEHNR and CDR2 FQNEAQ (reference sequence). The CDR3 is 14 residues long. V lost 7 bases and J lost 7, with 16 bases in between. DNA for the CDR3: TGTGCCAGCACCTTCCCGCCGGGGATCGGGGAGCTGTTTTTT. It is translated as CASTFPPGIGELFF.

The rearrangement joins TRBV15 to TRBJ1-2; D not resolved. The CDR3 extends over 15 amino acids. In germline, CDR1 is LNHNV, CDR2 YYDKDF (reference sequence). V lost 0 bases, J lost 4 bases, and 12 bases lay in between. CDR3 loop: CATSRDLDGIYGYTF. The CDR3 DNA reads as TGTGCCACCAGCAGAGACCTGGACGGCATCTATGGCTACACCTTC.

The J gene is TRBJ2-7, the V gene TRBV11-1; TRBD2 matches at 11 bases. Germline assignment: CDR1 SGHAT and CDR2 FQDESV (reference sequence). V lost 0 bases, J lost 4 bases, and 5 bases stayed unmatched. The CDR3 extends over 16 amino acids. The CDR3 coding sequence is TGTGCCAGCAGCTTAGCGACTAGCGGGGAGTTTTACGAGCAGTACTTC. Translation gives CASSLATSGEFYEQYF.

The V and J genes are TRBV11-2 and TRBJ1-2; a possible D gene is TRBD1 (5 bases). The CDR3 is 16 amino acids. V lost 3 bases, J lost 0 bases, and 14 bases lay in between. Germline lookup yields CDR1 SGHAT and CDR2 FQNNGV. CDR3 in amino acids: CASSFSPGGTNYGYTF. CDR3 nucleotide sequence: TGTGCCAGCAGCTTCTCCCCCGGGGGTACTAACTATGGCTACACCTTC.

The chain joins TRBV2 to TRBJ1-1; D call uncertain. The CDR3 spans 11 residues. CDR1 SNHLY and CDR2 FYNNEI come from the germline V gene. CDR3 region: CVLLENTEAFF. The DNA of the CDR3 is TGTGTGTTGCTGGAGAACACTGAAGCTTTCTTT.

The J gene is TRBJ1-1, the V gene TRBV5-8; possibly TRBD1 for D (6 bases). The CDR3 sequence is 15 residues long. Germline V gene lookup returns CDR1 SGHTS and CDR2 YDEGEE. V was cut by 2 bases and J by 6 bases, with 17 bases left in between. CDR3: CASSFRALGQPEAFF. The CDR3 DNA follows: TGTGCCAGCAGCTTCAGAGCCTTGGGACAACCTGAAGCTTTCTTT.

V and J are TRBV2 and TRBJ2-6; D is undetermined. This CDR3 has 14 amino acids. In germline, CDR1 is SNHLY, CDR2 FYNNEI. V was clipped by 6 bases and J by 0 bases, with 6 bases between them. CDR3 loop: CASRKDSGANVLTF. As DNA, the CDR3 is TGTGCCAGCAGGAAAGACTCTGGGGCCAACGTCCTGACTTTC.

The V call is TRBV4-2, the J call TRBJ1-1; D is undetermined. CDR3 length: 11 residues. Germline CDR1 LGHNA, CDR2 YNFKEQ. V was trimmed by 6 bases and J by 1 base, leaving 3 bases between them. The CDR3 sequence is CASSSNTEAFF. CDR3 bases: TGTGCCAGCAGTTCGAACACTGAAGCTTTCTTT.

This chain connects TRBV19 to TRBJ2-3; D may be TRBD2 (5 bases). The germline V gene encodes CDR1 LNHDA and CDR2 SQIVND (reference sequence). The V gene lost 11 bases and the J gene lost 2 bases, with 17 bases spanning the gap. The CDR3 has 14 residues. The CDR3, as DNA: TGTGCCTCCGAGGACGGGGATACCACAGATACGCAGTATTTT. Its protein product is CASEDGDTTDTQYF.